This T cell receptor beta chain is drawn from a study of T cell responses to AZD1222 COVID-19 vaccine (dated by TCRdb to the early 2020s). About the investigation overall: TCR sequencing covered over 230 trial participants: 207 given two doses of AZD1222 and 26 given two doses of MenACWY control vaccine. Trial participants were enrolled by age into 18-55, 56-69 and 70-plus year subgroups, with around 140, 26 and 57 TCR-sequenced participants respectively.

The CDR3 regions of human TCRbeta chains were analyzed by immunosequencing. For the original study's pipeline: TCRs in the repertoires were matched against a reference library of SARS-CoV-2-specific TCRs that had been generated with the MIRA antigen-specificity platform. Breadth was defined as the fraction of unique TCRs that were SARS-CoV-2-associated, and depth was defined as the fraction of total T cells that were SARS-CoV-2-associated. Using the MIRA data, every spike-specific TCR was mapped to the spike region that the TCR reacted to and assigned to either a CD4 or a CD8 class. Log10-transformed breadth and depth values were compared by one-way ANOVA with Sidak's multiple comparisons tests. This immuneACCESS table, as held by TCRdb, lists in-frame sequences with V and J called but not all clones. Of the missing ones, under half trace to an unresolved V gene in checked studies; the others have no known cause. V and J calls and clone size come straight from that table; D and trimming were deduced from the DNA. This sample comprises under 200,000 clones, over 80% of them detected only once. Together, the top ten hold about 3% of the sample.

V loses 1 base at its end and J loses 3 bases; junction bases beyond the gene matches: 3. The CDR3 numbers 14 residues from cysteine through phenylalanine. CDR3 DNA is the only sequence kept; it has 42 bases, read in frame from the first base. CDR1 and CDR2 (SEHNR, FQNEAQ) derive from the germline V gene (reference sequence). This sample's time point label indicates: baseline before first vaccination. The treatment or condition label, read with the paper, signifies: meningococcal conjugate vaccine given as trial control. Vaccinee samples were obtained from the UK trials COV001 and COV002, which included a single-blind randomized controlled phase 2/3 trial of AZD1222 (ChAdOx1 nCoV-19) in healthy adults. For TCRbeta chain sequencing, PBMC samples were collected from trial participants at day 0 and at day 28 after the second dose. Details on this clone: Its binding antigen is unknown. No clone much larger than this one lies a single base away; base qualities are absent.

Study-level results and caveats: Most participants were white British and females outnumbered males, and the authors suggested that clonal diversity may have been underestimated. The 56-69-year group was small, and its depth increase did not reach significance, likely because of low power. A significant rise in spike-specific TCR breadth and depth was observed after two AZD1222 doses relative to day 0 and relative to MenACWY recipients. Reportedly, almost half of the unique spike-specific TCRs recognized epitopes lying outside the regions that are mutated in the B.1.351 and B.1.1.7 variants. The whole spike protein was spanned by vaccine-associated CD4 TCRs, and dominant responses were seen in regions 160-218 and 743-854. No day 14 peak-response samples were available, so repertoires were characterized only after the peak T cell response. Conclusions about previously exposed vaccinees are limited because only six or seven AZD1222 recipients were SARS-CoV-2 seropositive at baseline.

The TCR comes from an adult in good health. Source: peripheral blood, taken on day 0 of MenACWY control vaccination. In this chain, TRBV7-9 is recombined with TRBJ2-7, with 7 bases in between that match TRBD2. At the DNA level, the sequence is TGTGCCAGCAGCTTAGGGGGCGGGAGCTACGAGCAGTACTTC. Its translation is CASSLGGGSYEQYF.